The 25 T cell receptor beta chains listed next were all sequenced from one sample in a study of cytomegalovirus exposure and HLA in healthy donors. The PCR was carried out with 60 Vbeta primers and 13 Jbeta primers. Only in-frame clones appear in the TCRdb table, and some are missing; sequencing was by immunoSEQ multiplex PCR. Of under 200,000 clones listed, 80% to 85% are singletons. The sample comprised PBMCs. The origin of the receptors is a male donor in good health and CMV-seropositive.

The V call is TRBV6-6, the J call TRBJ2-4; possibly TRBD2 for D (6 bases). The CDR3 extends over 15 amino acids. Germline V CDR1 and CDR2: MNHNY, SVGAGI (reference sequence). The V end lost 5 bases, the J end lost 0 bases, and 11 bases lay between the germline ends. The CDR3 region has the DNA TGTGCCAGCAGTGTTCCGGGACTAGCCAAAAACATTCAGTACTTC. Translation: CASSVPGLAKNIQYF.

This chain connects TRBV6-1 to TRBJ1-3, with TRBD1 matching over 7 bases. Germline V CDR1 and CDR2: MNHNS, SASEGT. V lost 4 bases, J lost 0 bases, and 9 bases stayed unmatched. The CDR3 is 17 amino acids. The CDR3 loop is CASSAGQVGSSGNTIYF. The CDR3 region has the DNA TGTGCCAGCAGTGCCGGACAGGTGGGGAGCTCTGGAAACACCATATATTTT.

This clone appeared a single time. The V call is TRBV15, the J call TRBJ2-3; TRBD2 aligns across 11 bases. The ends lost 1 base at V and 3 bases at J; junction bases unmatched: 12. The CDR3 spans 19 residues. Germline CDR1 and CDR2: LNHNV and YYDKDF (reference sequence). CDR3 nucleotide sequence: TGTGCCACCAGCAGAGGGGGGTTGGCTAGCGGGAGGACTACAGATACGCAGTATTTT. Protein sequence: CATSRGGLASGRTTDTQYF.

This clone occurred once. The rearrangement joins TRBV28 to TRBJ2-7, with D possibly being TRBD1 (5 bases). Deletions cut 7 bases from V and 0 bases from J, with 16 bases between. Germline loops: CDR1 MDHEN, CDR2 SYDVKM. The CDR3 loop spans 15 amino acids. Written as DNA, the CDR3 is TGTGCCAGCACCCGAGACAGTTCCCACTCCTACGAGCAGTACTTC. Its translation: CASTRDSSHSYEQYF.

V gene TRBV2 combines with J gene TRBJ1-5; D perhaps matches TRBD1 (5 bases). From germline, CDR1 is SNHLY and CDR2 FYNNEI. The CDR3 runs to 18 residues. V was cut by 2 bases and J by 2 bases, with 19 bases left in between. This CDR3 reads CASSENGRVDVGNQPQHF. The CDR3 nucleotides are TGTGCCAGCAGTGAAAACGGCAGGGTCGATGTCGGCAATCAGCCCCAGCATTTT.

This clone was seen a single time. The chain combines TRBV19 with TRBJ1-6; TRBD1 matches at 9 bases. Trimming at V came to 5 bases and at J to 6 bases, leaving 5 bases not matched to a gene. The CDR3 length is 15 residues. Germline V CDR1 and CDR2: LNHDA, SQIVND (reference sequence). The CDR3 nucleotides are TGTGCCAGTAGTTCTGAGGACAGGGGTAATTCACCCCTCCACTTT. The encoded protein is CASSSEDRGNSPLHF.

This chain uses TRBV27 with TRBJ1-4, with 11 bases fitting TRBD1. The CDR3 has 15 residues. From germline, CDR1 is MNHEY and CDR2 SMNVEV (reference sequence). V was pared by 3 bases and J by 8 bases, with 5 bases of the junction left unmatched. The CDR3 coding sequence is TGTGCCAGCAGTTTCGTGGGACAGGGGGAGGAAAAACTGTTTTTT. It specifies CASSFVGQGEEKLFF.

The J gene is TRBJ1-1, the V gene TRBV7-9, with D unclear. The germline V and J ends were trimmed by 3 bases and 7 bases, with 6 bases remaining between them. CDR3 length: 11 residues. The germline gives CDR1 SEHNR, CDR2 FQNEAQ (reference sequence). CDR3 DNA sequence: TGTGCCAGCAGCTTGAGAAGTGAAGCTTTCTTT. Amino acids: CASSLRSEAFF.

The CDR3 DNA reads TGTGCCAGCAGCCGGACTCTAGCGGGATGGGGGGGGGATCGGGAGACCCAGTACTTC. Residues: CASSRTLAGWGGDRETQYF. This sequence joins TRBV5-4 and TRBJ2-5; TRBD2 aligns across 9 bases. V shed 4 bases, J shed 5 bases, and the junction held 21 bases outside the gene matches. The CDR3 totals 19 residues. Germline values: CDR1 SGHNT, CDR2 YYREEE (reference sequence).

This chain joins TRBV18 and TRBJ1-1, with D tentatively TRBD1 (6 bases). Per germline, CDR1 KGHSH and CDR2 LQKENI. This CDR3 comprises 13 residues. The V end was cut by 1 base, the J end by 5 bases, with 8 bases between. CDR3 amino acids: CASSPLGATEAFF. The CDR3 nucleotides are TGTGCCAGCTCACCACTGGGGGCAACTGAAGCTTTCTTT.

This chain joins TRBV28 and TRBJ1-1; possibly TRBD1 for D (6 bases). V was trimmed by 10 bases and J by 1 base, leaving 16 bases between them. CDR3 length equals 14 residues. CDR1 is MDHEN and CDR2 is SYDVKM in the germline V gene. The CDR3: CAIRDGGGNTEAFF. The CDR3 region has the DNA TGTGCCATTCGCGATGGGGGCGGGAACACTGAAGCTTTCTTT. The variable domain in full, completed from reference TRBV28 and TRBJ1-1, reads DVKVTQSSRYLVKRTGEKVFLECVQDMDHENMFWYRQDPGLGLRLIYFSYDVKMKEKGDIPEGYSVSREKKERFSLILESASTNQTSMYLCAIRDGGGNTEAFFGQGTRLTVV.

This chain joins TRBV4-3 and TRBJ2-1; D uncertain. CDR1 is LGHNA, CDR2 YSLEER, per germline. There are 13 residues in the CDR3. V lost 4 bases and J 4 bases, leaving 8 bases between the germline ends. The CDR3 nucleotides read TGCGCCAGCAGCCCCGGTGCGTACAATGAGCAGTTCTTC. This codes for CASSPGAYNEQFF.

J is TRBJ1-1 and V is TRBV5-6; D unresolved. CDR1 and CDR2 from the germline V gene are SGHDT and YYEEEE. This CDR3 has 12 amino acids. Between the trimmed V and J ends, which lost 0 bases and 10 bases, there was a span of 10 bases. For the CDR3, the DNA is TGTGCCAGCAGCTTGGTGGCAGGTGGAGCTTTCTTT. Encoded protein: CASSLVAGGAFF.

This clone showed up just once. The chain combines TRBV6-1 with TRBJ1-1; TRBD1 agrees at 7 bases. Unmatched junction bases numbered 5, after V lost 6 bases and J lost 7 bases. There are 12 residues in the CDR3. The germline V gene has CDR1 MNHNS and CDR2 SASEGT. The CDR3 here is CASSPDRDEAFF. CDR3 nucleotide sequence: TGTGCCAGCAGCCCAGACAGGGATGAAGCTTTCTTT.

The CDR3 loop is CASSQEGDRVNTEAFF. As DNA, the CDR3 is TGCGCCAGCAGCCAAGAGGGGGACAGGGTGAACACTGAAGCTTTCTTT. The V call is TRBV4-3, the J call TRBJ1-1, with 9 bases matching TRBD1. Germline loops: CDR1 LGHNA, CDR2 YSLEER. The CDR3 extends over 16 amino acids. V was clipped by 0 bases and J by 0 bases; unmatched bases: 2.

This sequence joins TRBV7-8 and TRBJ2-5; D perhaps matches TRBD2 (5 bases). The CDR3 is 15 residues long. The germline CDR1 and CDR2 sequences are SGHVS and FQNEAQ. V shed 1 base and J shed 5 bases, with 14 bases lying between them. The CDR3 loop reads CASSLGLRTAETQYF. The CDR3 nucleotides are TGTGCCAGCAGCTTAGGTCTCAGGACTGCCGAGACCCAGTACTTC.

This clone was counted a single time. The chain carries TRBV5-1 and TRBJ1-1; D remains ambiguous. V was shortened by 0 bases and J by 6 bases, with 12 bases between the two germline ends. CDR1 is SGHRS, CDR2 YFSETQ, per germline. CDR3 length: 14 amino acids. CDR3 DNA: TGCGCCAGCAGCTTGGCAAACGTCCAGTCTGAAGCTTTCTTT. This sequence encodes CASSLANVQSEAFF.

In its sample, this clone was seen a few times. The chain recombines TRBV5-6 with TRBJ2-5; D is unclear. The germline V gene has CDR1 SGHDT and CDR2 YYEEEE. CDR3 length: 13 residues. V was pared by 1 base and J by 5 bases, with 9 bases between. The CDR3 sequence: CASSLRNGETQYF. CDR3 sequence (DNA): TGTGCCAGCAGCTTGAGGAACGGGGAGACCCAGTACTTC.

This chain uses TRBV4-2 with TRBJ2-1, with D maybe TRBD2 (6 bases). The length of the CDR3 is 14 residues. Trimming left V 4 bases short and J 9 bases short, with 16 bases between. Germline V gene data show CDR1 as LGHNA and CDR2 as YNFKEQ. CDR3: CASSPPELGGEQFF. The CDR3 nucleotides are TGTGCCAGCAGCCCCCCCGAACTGGGGGGTGAGCAGTTCTTC.

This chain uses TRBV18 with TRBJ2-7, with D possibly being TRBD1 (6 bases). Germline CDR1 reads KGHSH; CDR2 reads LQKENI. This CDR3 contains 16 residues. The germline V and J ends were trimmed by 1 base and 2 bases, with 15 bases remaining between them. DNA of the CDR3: TGTGCCAGCTCACCACGACAGTCGTGGACAGCCTACGAGCAGTACTTC. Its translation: CASSPRQSWTAYEQYF. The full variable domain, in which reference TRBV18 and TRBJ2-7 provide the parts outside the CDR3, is NAGVMQNPRHLVRRRGQEARLRCSPMKGHSHVYWYRQLPEEGLKFMVYLQKENIIDESGMPKERFSAEFPKEGPSILRIQQVVRGDSAAYFCASSPRQSWTAYEQYFGPGTRLTVT.

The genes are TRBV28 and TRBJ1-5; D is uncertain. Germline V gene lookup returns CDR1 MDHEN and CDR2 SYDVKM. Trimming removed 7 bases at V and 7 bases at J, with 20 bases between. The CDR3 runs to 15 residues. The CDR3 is CASTPRGDGIQPQHF. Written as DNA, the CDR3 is TGTGCCAGCACCCCTCGGGGAGACGGTATCCAGCCCCAGCATTTT.

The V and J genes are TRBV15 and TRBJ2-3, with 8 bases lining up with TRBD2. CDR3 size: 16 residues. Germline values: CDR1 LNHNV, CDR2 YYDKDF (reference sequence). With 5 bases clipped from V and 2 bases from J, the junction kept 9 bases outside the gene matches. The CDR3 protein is CATSSGTSLATDTQYF. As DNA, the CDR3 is TGTGCCACCAGCTCCGGGACTAGTTTGGCCACAGATACGCAGTATTTT.

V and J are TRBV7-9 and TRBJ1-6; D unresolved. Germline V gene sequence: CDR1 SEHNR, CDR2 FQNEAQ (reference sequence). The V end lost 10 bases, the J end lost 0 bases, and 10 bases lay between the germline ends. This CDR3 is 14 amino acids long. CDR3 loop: CATLGSSYNSPLHF. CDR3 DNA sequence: TGTGCCACCCTAGGGAGCTCCTATAATTCACCCCTCCACTTT.

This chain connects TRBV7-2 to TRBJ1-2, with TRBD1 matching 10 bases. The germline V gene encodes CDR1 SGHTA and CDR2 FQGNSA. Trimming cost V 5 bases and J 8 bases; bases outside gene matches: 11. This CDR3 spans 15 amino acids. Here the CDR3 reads CASSLRQGAAGGYTF. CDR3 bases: TGTGCCAGCAGCCTAAGACAGGGGGCTGCGGGGGGCTACACCTTC.

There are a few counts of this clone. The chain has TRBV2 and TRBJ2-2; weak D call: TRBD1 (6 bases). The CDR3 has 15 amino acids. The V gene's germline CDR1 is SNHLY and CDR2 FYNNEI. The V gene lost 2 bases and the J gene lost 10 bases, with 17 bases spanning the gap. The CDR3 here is CASSESRLAGVELFF. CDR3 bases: TGTGCCAGCAGTGAATCGAGGCTAGCAGGGGTGGAGCTGTTTTTT.